What follows are 31 T cell receptor beta chains derived from one specimen sequenced in a study of Graves' ophthalmopathy and Graves' hyperthyroidism. Investigators amplified TCR beta CDR3 regions from RNA transcripts. First-round RT-PCR with HTBI primers preceded a second-round multiplex PCR. TCRdb re-analysed the multiplex PCR reads in MiXCR, keeping a single row per CDR3 protein. The repertoire holds about 370,000 distinct CDR3 sequences, approximately 18% seen once, with roughly 2.3% in the top ten. Sequenced: peripheral blood. The receptors here all came from an adult woman with stable Graves' hyperthyroidism.

The table lists this clonotype with many counts. V usage is TRBV29-1 and J usage is TRBJ2-4; TRBD1 agrees at 9 bases. The CDR3 runs to 13 residues. CDR1 is SQVTM and CDR2 is ANQGSEA in the germline V gene. V trimming: 6 bases; J trimming: 9 bases; junction bases outside the gene matches: 9. The CDR3 spells CSVLGQGRSIQYF. DNA for the CDR3: TGCAGCGTCCTTGGACAGGGGCGAAGCATTCAGTACTTC.

This clonotype was detected ten times or more. This CDR3 is CSVGEGSEQYF. DNA for the CDR3: TGCAGCGTTGGGGAGGGGAGCGAGCAGTACTTC. The chain uses TRBV29-1 and TRBJ2-7, with TRBD2 matching over 7 bases. Germline V CDR1 and CDR2: SQVTM, ANQGSEA. CDR3 length: 11 residues. J lost 6 bases, V lost 4 bases, and 3 bases had no gene match.

This clonotype came up many times. V and J are TRBV7-2 and TRBJ1-1, with 7 bases aligning to TRBD1. The CDR3 totals 15 residues. Germline V gives CDR1 SGHTA, CDR2 FQGNSA. With V trimmed by 5 bases and J by 5 bases, 11 bases remained unmatched. The CDR3: CASSPITGVGTEAFF. The DNA of the CDR3 is TGTGCCAGCAGCCCCATAACAGGGGTTGGGACTGAAGCTTTCTTT. Variable domain in full (rest from reference TRBV7-2 and TRBJ1-1): GAGVSQSPSNKVTEKGKDVELRCDPISGHTALYWYRQSLGQGLEFLIYFQGNSAPDKSGLPSDRFSAERTGGSVSTLTIQRTQQEDSAVYLCASSPITGVGTEAFFGQGTRLTVV.

The table lists this clonotype with many counts. V gene TRBV13 combines with J gene TRBJ2-7; D gene ambiguous. The CDR3 runs to 11 residues. Germline V gene sequence: CDR1 PRHDT, CDR2 FYEKMQ (reference sequence). Trimming pared 5 bases from V and 4 bases from J, leaving 6 bases between. The CDR3 coding sequence is TGTGCCAGCAGCGGAGATTACGAGCAGTACTTC. This translates into CASSGDYEQYF.

This clonotype turned up a few times. The chain combines TRBV20-1 with TRBJ2-5, with 8 bases identical to TRBD2. With V trimmed by 5 bases and J by 4 bases, 12 bases remained unmatched. In germline, CDR1 is DFQATT, CDR2 SNEGSKA (reference sequence). This CDR3 comprises 15 residues. The CDR3 spells CSAGLRGAWGETQYF. CDR3 coding DNA: TGCAGTGCTGGACTGCGGGGGGCCTGGGGAGAGACCCAGTACTTC.

This clonotype appeared many times. This chain connects TRBV12-3 or TRBV12-4 to TRBJ2-2, with D maybe TRBD2 (6 bases). V was pared by 5 bases and J by 9 bases, with 13 bases between. The CDR3 runs to 13 residues. The CDR3 nucleotides read TGTGCCAGCAGTCCTGGGGGGATGTGGGAGCTGTTTTTT. Translating gives CASSPGGMWELFF.

Ten or more counts support this clonotype. The chain couples TRBV11-1 to TRBJ1-1; the D is unclear. CDR3 size: 13 residues. V was cut by 1 base and J by 2 bases, with 5 bases left in between. Germline-derived CDR1 and CDR2 are SGHAT and FQDESV (reference sequence). This CDR3 reads CASSLVSNTEAFF. The CDR3 coding sequence is TGTGCCAGCAGCTTAGTTTCTAACACTGAAGCTTTCTTT.

This clonotype was detected many times. This chain links TRBV18 with TRBJ2-5; D not certain. The CDR3 is made up of 17 amino acids. V lost 0 bases to trimming and J lost 5 bases, with 19 bases between them. Germline V gives CDR1 KGHSH, CDR2 LQKENI. CDR3 protein: CASSPPIGDEIGETQYF. DNA of the CDR3: TGTGCCAGCTCACCACCAATAGGTGACGAAATTGGGGAGACCCAGTACTTC.

This clonotype was recorded at least ten times. V gene TRBV7-2 combines with J gene TRBJ2-7; D call uncertain. V lost 7 bases, J lost 0 bases, and 13 bases lay in between. The CDR3 is 14 residues long. CDR1 SGHTA and CDR2 FQGNSA come from the germline V gene. CDR3 sequence: CASTQTPTSYEQYF. The CDR3, as DNA: TGTGCCAGCACCCAGACACCGACCTCCTACGAGCAGTACTTC.

Ten or more counts support this clonotype. The CDR3 DNA is TGTGCCAGCAGCTTAGAAGGGGGCGCCAGCTCTGGAAACACCATATATTTT. It translates to CASSLEGGASSGNTIYF. J is TRBJ1-3 and V is TRBV7-2; TRBD1 agrees at 7 bases. The CDR3 consists of 17 residues. With V trimmed by 1 base and J by 0 bases, 6 bases remained unmatched. CDR1 and CDR2 (germline): SGHTA, FQGNSA.

This clonotype was recorded at least ten times. The chain combines TRBV6-2 or TRBV6-3 with TRBJ2-7; 7 bases fit TRBD1. CDR1 and CDR2 from the germline V gene are MNHEY and SVGEGT. The CDR3 is 13 residues long. Unmatched junction bases numbered 6, after V lost 6 bases and J lost 4 bases. DNA for the CDR3: TGTGCCAGCAGCAAGACAGGGATGTACGAGCAGTACTTC. This translates into CASSKTGMYEQYF.

This clonotype was counted at least ten times. The V and J genes are TRBV18 and TRBJ2-7; D is uncertain. CDR1 and CDR2 (germline): KGHSH, LQKENI. The germline V and J ends were trimmed by 4 bases and 3 bases, with 4 bases remaining between them. The CDR3 loop spans 11 amino acids. DNA for the CDR3: TGTGCCAGCTCACGGCTCTACGAGCAGTACTTC. This translates into CASSRLYEQYF.

This clonotype appeared many times. The chain links TRBV6-1 to TRBJ2-2; D remains ambiguous. CDR3 length equals 13 residues. Between the trimmed V and J ends, which lost 3 bases and 1 base, there was a span of 3 bases. CDR1 is MNHNS and CDR2 is SASEGT in the germline V gene. The CDR3 is CASSEENTGELFF. In DNA, the CDR3 is TGTGCCAGCAGTGAGGAGAACACCGGGGAGCTGTTTTTT.

This clonotype has ten or more counts. This chain connects TRBV19 to TRBJ2-2; D might be TRBD1 or TRBD2, each matching 5 bases. In germline, CDR1 is LNHDA, CDR2 SQIVND (reference sequence). The CDR3 length is 14 residues. V gave up 5 bases and J gave up 3 bases, with 10 bases separating them. CDR3 DNA: TGTGCCAGTAGTCCTCAGGGAGACACCGGGGAGCTGTTTTTT. Encoded protein: CASSPQGDTGELFF.

This clonotype came up many times. The chain combines TRBV7-3 with TRBJ2-2; D is unclear. Germline V CDR1 and CDR2: SGHTA, FQGTGA. Trimming left V 2 bases short and J 0 bases short, with 7 bases between. The CDR3 sequence is 15 residues long. The CDR3 sequence is CASSLQHTNTGELFF. CDR3 DNA sequence: TGTGCCAGCAGCTTACAGCACACGAACACCGGGGAGCTGTTTTTT.

Many counts were recorded for this clonotype. The V and J genes are TRBV12-3 or TRBV12-4 and TRBJ1-5, with D unclear. Trimming took off 6 bases at V and 0 bases at J, with 12 bases between the two ends. This CDR3 has 15 amino acids. CDR3 protein: CASSPPGGSNQPQHF. CDR3 coding DNA: TGTGCCAGCAGCCCACCGGGAGGTAGCAATCAGCCCCAGCATTTT.

The V and J genes are TRBV28 and TRBJ1-1; no reliable D call. The germline gives CDR1 MDHEN, CDR2 SYDVKM. V lost 5 bases and J lost 6, with 13 bases in between. The CDR3 totals 13 residues. CDR3 protein: CASSEDGFAEAFF. CDR3 bases: TGTGCCAGCAGTGAGGACGGATTCGCTGAAGCTTTCTTT.

This chain connects TRBV12-3 or TRBV12-4 to TRBJ2-5; TRBD2 agrees at 11 bases. The CDR3 spans 14 residues. Unmatched junction bases numbered 4, after V lost 6 bases and J lost 4 bases. CDR3 bases: TGTGCCAGCAGAATAGCGGGAGGGGGAGAGACCCAGTACTTC. Translation gives CASRIAGGGETQYF.

Many counts were recorded for this clonotype. The J gene is TRBJ2-5, the V gene TRBV5-4; D may be TRBD2 (5 bases). Trimming stripped 1 base from V and 4 bases from J, with 11 bases between. The length of the CDR3 is 14 residues. Germline V gives CDR1 SGHNT, CDR2 YYREEE (reference sequence). This chain's CDR3 is CASSLREGGETQYF. The CDR3 nucleotides read TGTGCCAGCAGCTTGAGAGAGGGTGGAGAGACCCAGTACTTC.

The chain has TRBV12-3 or TRBV12-4 and TRBJ2-5; TRBD2 agrees at 11 bases. The CDR3 totals 16 residues. V dropped 4 bases and J dropped 0; count of bases not matched to a gene: 4. Here the CDR3 reads CASSSSGGLYQETQYF. The CDR3 coding sequence is TGTGCCAGCAGTTCTAGCGGGGGGCTGTACCAAGAGACCCAGTACTTC.

The V and J genes are TRBV6-1 and TRBJ1-2, with 9 bases aligning to TRBD1. CDR3 size: 13 residues. Germline CDR1 and CDR2: MNHNS and SASEGT. J lost 7 bases, V lost 6 bases, and 6 bases had no gene match. DNA of the CDR3: TGTGCCAGCAGGATCACAGGGGGCGCTGGCTACACCTTC. Translating it yields CASRITGGAGYTF.

This clonotype was recorded many times. Germline and junction disagree at one end, which may indicate a read error. V usage is TRBV5-1 and J usage is TRBJ2-2; 8 nucleotides agree with TRBD2. Germline values: CDR1 SGHRS, CDR2 YFSETQ. The CDR3 contains 16 residues. DNA for the CDR3: TGTGCCAGCAGTTTAGGGCTAGCGGGGAACACCGGGGAGCTGTTTTTT. Its protein product is CASSLGLAGNTGELFF.

This clonotype showed up many times. The chain combines TRBV28 with TRBJ1-2; 8 bases match TRBD1. This CDR3 has 13 residues. CDR1 and CDR2 from the germline V gene are MDHEN and SYDVKM. V lost 6 bases, J lost 7 bases, and 7 bases stayed unmatched. The CDR3: CASSRTGLRGYTF. The CDR3 DNA follows: TGTGCCAGCAGCCGGACAGGGCTTCGTGGCTACACCTTC.

This clonotype was recorded many times. The chain is built from TRBV2 and TRBJ2-7, with 9 bases aligning to TRBD1. CDR3 length: 14 residues. The V and J ends lost 3 bases and 2 bases, in that order; junction bases with no gene match: 2. Germline CDR1 SNHLY, CDR2 FYNNEI. CDR3 DNA: TGTGCCAGCAGTGACGGGACAGGGACCTACGAGCAGTACTTC. Translation: CASSDGTGTYEQYF. The full variable domain, rest sourced from reference TRBV2 and TRBJ2-7, is EPEVTQTPSHQVTQMGQEVILRCVPISNHLYFYWYRQILGQKVEFLVSFYNNEISEKSEIFDDQFSVERPDGSNFTLKIRSTKLEDSAMYFCASSDGTGTYEQYFGPGTRLTVT.

This clonotype was seen at least ten times. The chain uses TRBV20-1 and TRBJ1-1; D is perhaps TRBD1 (5 bases). The length of the CDR3 is 11 residues. Germline V CDR1 and CDR2: DFQATT, SNEGSKA (reference sequence). The germline V and J ends were trimmed by 0 bases and 11 bases, with 10 bases remaining between them. CDR3 loop: CSARDLGAAFF. The CDR3 DNA sequence: TGCAGTGCTAGAGATTTAGGGGCGGCTTTCTTT.

This clonotype was picked up many times. The chain carries TRBV5-1 and TRBJ1-2; the D gene is possibly TRBD1 (6 bases). V was trimmed by 4 bases and J by 1 base, leaving 17 bases between them. Germline V gene lookup returns CDR1 SGHRS and CDR2 YFSETQ. The length of the CDR3 is 16 residues. CDR3 amino acids: CASSPGQNLLNYGYTF. The CDR3 coding sequence is TGCGCCAGCAGCCCTGGACAGAATCTTCTTAACTATGGCTACACCTTC.

In its sample, this clonotype was seen many times. The chain joins TRBV6-1 to TRBJ2-7, with D possibly being TRBD1 (5 bases). This CDR3 contains 14 residues. Germline CDR1 MNHNS, CDR2 SASEGT. Trimming shortened V by 2 bases and J by 2 bases, and 10 bases separated the two germline ends. In DNA form, the CDR3 reads TGTGCCAGCAGTGAAAGGGCAGGGACCTACGAGCAGTACTTC. Amino acid sequence: CASSERAGTYEQYF.

In this sample, this clonotype turned up once. The rearrangement uses TRBV20-1 and TRBJ2-7; 11 bases are a match to TRBD2. This CDR3 has 13 amino acids. Germline CDR1 DFQATT, CDR2 SNEGSKA (reference sequence). V lost 4 bases and J lost 6; bases outside the gene matches: 5. The CDR3: CSAKLAGAREQYF. The CDR3 DNA sequence: TGCAGTGCTAAACTAGCGGGAGCTCGCGAGCAGTACTTC.

This chain connects TRBV7-3 to TRBJ2-7; 9 bases line up with TRBD1. Germline lookup yields CDR1 SGHTA and CDR2 FQGTGA. The CDR3 extends over 14 amino acids. The V and J ends lost 4 bases and 6 bases, in that order; junction bases with no gene match: 7. The chain's CDR3 is CASSSTGGVGEQYF. DNA for the CDR3: TGTGCCAGCAGCTCGACAGGGGGTGTAGGCGAGCAGTACTTC.

A word on this clonotype: This clone may be a read error of a much larger clone one base away. The chain joins TRBV28 to TRBJ2-7, with no clear D. Germline CDR1 reads MDHEN; CDR2 reads SYDVKM. The CDR3 consists of 15 residues. V was cut by 3 bases and J by 2 bases, with 14 bases left in between. The CDR3 is CASSLFPPEAYEQYF. CDR3 coding DNA: TGTGCCAGCAGTTTGTTTCCTCCCGAGGCCTACGAGCAGTACTTC.

For this clonotype: One base away lies a much larger clone, so this may be a sequencing read error. This rearrangement joins TRBV10-3 to TRBJ1-1, with TRBD1 identical over 7 bases. CDR3 length equals 12 residues. Germline lookup yields CDR1 ENHRY and CDR2 SYGVKD. CDR3 sequence reads: CATGTAGSESFF. CDR3 sequence (DNA): TGTGCCACCGGGACAGCGGGTAGTGAATCTTTCTTT.